The 24 T cell receptor beta chains presented below share a single source sample, sequenced in a study of OX40 agonist ivuxolimab in advanced cancers. Library preparation employed the immunoSEQ multiplex PCR assay. The immuneACCESS repertoire file appears here via TCRdb, limited to in-frame rearrangements. These files lack a portion of the clones; in checked studies, under half of the deficit traces to unresolved V genes, and the cause of the others is not known. The table for this sample lists 30,000 to 35,000 clones; approximately 79% of them were counted only once. Clones ranked in the top ten supply roughly 15% of the sample. Sequenced material: CD4+ or CD8+ T cells sorted from blood, taken in a trial of the OX40 agonist ivuxolimab. These TCRs come from an adult with an advanced solid tumor such as melanoma, head and neck, liver or kidney cancer.

The CDR3 is CASSLLGSGNTIYF. As DNA, the CDR3 is TGTGCCAGCAGCTTACTAGGTTCTGGAAACACCATATATTTT. The chain joins TRBV7-9 to TRBJ1-3; D not certain. The V end was cut by 2 bases, the J end by 1 base, with 6 bases between. In germline, CDR1 is SEHNR, CDR2 FQNEAQ (reference sequence). The CDR3 contains 14 residues.

The CDR3 DNA reads TGTGCCAGCAGTTCAATCGGGACAGGTACCCCTCAGGATAGAAACACCATATATTTT. Protein sequence: CASSSIGTGTPQDRNTIYF. This rearrangement joins TRBV11-2 to TRBJ1-3; 8 nucleotides line up with TRBD1. V was clipped by 6 bases and J by 5 bases; unmatched bases: 21. CDR3 length: 19 residues. Germline CDR1 reads SGHAT; CDR2 reads FQNNGV.

This chain connects TRBV9 to TRBJ2-2, with D uncertain. Germline V CDR1 and CDR2: SGDLS, YYNGEE. The germline V and J ends were trimmed by 0 bases and 4 bases, with 7 bases remaining between them. This CDR3 is built from 14 residues. This CDR3 reads CASSVGEVTGELFF. CDR3 nucleotide sequence: TGTGCCAGCAGCGTAGGTGAGGTCACCGGGGAGCTGTTTTTT.

The genes are TRBV5-4 and TRBJ2-7; tentative D call: TRBD2 (7 bases). V was cut by 4 bases and J by 3 bases, with 20 bases left in between. This CDR3 has 16 residues. Germline V gene data show CDR1 as SGHNT and CDR2 as YYREEE (reference sequence). The CDR3 region has the DNA TGTGCCAGCAGCATTAACCCCGCGGGGGCCTACTACGAGCAGTACTTC. It yields the protein CASSINPAGAYYEQYF.

This rearrangement joins TRBV5-6 to TRBJ2-7; 9 bases match TRBD1. Germline CDR1 reads SGHDT; CDR2 reads YYEEEE. The junction had 9 bases not matched to a gene; V was cut back by 4 bases and J by 4 bases. The CDR3 length is 15 residues. CDR3 region: CASSRPGQGLYEQYF. Here the CDR3 DNA reads TGTGCCAGCAGCCGCCCGGGACAGGGACTTTACGAGCAGTACTTC. The full variable domain, its missing parts supplied by reference TRBV5-6 and TRBJ2-7, is DAGVTQSPTHLIKTRGQQVTLRCSPKSGHDTVSWYQQALGQGPQFIFQYYEEEERQRGNFPDRFSGHQFPNYSSELNVNALLLGDSALYLCASSRPGQGLYEQYFGPGTRLTVT.

The V gene is TRBV9, the J gene TRBJ2-7; TRBD2 matches at 12 bases. CDR3 length: 16 residues. The germline V gene encodes CDR1 SGDLS and CDR2 YYNGEE. The V gene end was trimmed by 3 bases and the J gene end by 2 bases; junction bases not matched to a gene: 6. The CDR3 sequence is CASSARTSGIPYEQYF. For the CDR3, the DNA is TGTGCCAGCAGCGCCCGGACTAGCGGGATCCCCTACGAGCAGTACTTC.

The V and J genes are TRBV7-2 and TRBJ1-2; TRBD1 matches 7 bases. Per the germline V gene, CDR1 is SGHTA and CDR2 is FQGNSA. There are 13 residues in the CDR3. V shed 3 bases, J shed 4 bases, and the junction held 2 bases outside the gene matches. CDR3 coding DNA: TGTGCCAGCAGCTTTAACAGGGGCTATGGCTACACCTTC. It codes for CASSFNRGYGYTF. Looking up the rest from reference TRBV7-2 and TRBJ1-2 gives the full variable domain: GAGVSQSPSNKVTEKGKDVELRCDPISGHTALYWYRQSLGQGLEFLIYFQGNSAPDKSGLPSDRFSAERTGGSVSTLTIQRTQQEDSAVYLCASSFNRGYGYTFGSGTRLTVV.

This chain connects TRBV11-2 to TRBJ2-2, with D uncertain. V lost 0 bases to trimming and J lost 7 bases, with 3 bases between them. The CDR3 extends over 12 amino acids. The germline V gene encodes CDR1 SGHAT and CDR2 FQNNGV. The CDR3 DNA reads as TGTGCCAGCAGCTTAGACATCGGGGAGCTGTTTTTT. Residues: CASSLDIGELFF.

V and J are TRBV30 and TRBJ2-6; 10 bases are shared with TRBD2. This CDR3 spans 19 amino acids. Germline-derived CDR1 and CDR2 are GTSNPN and SVGIG (reference sequence). The V and J ends lost 0 bases and 1 base, in that order; junction bases with no gene match: 9. CDR3 coding DNA: TGTGCCTGGAGTGTAGAGGCTAGCGGGGGTCCTTCTGGGGCCAACGTCCTGACTTTC. Translating it yields CAWSVEASGGPSGANVLTF.

This clone was seen only once. In DNA form, the CDR3 reads TGTGCCAGCAGCAAAGGAGCGGGACAAAACACCGGGGAGCTGTTTTTT. The encoded protein is CASSKGAGQNTGELFF. The rearrangement joins TRBV21-1 to TRBJ2-2; no check of the table's D call, TRBD2, against the DNA was made. TRBV21-1 is an annotated pseudogene. The CDR3 totals 16 residues.

This chain joins TRBV2 and TRBJ2-7; TRBD2 matches 9 bases. The CDR3 is made up of 16 amino acids. V dropped 6 bases and J dropped 3; count of bases not matched to a gene: 12. Germline V lookup: CDR1 SNHLY, CDR2 FYNNEI. The DNA for the CDR3 is TGTGCCAGCAGAATTGGGCCTAGCGGGATTTTCTACGAGCAGTACTTC. Translated: CASRIGPSGIFYEQYF.

The rearrangement links TRBV9 to TRBJ1-1; possibly TRBD1 for D (6 bases). Trimming took off 3 bases at V and 9 bases at J, with 18 bases between the two ends. The CDR3 has 14 amino acids. Per the germline V gene, CDR1 is SGDLS and CDR2 is YYNGEE. CDR3 residues: CASSGGPGQSQAFF. For the CDR3, the DNA is TGTGCCAGCAGCGGGGGGCCGGGGCAATCGCAAGCTTTCTTT.

The rearrangement joins TRBV4-2 to TRBJ2-7, with TRBD2 matching 10 bases. Looked up from germline, CDR1 is LGHNA and CDR2 is YNFKEQ. V trimming: 0 bases; J trimming: 6 bases; junction bases outside the gene matches: 11. The CDR3 runs 17 residues. Here the CDR3 reads CASSQDQASGSFGEQYF. CDR3 DNA: TGTGCCAGCAGCCAAGACCAGGCTAGCGGGAGTTTTGGCGAGCAGTACTTC.

The genes are TRBV5-6 and TRBJ2-7; 9 bases are shared with TRBD2. Germline CDR1 reads SGHDT; CDR2 reads YYEEEE. The junction had 9 bases not matched to a gene; V was cut back by 3 bases and J by 2 bases. The CDR3 runs to 16 residues. CDR3 DNA sequence: TGTGCCAGCAGCTACCGAGCGGCGGGAGGGACCTACGAGCAGTACTTC. Residues: CASSYRAAGGTYEQYF. The variable domain in full, completed from reference TRBV5-6 and TRBJ2-7, reads DAGVTQSPTHLIKTRGQQVTLRCSPKSGHDTVSWYQQALGQGPQFIFQYYEEEERQRGNFPDRFSGHQFPNYSSELNVNALLLGDSALYLCASSYRAAGGTYEQYFGPGTRLTVT.

The chain employs TRBV5-1 and TRBJ2-7, with TRBD1 as a possible D gene (6 bases). Germline CDR1 SGHRS, CDR2 YFSETQ. V lost 4 bases and J 4 bases, leaving 15 bases between the germline ends. The CDR3 runs 14 residues. The CDR3 DNA reads as TGCGCCAGCAGCATAAATACAGGGTTTTACGAGCAGTACTTC. It encodes CASSINTGFYEQYF.

There are a few counts of this clone. The chain recombines TRBV7-6 with TRBJ1-6; perhaps TRBD1 as D (5 bases). Trimming removed 3 bases from V and 7 bases from J, with 16 bases in between. The length of the CDR3 is 16 residues. The germline V gene encodes CDR1 SGHVS and CDR2 FNYEAQ. This chain's CDR3 is CASSFGAGKTNSPLHF. CDR3 sequence (DNA): TGTGCCAGCAGCTTTGGGGCAGGGAAAACCAATTCACCCCTCCACTTT.

The genes are TRBV7-3 and TRBJ1-5, with D possibly being TRBD1 (6 bases). This CDR3 region has 16 residues. Between the trimmed V and J ends, which lost 5 bases and 4 bases, there was a span of 18 bases. Germline CDR1 reads SGHTA; CDR2 reads FQGTGA. The CDR3 nucleotides are TGTGCCAGCAGCCCCAGGGGAAACAGGGTTAATCAGCCCCAGCATTTT. This gives the protein CASSPRGNRVNQPQHF.

The genes are TRBV29-1 and TRBJ2-7; D is unclear. V was cut by 7 bases and J by 6 bases, with 16 bases left in between. Germline V lookup: CDR1 SQVTM, CDR2 ANQGSEA. The CDR3 runs to 12 residues. The CDR3 DNA is TGCAGCGCCCAGGAAGGGTGGGGCGAGCAGTACTTC. Its protein is CSAQEGWGEQYF.

V gene TRBV18 combines with J gene TRBJ1-2; tentatively, D is TRBD1 (6 bases). CDR3 size: 14 residues. Looked up from germline, CDR1 is KGHSH and CDR2 is LQKENI. Trimming took 6 bases from V and 0 from J, leaving 11 bases between them. The DNA of the CDR3 is TGTGCCAGCTCCGTCGGACAGACTAACTATGGCTACACCTTC. This encodes CASSVGQTNYGYTF.

The genes are TRBV2 and TRBJ1-4; 7 nucleotides match TRBD1. Trimming took 9 bases from V and 3 from J; bases not matched to a gene: 10. Germline loops: CDR1 SNHLY, CDR2 FYNNEI. This CDR3 contains 15 residues. CDR3: CASGRGGQANEKLFF. CDR3 nucleotides: TGTGCCAGTGGGAGGGGAGGACAGGCTAATGAAAAACTGTTTTTT.

The chain has TRBV6-4 and TRBJ2-3; D call uncertain. CDR1 is MRHNA, CDR2 SNTAGT, per germline. Deletions cut 4 bases from V and 2 bases from J, with 10 bases between. CDR3 size: 14 residues. The CDR3 here is CASSGGEATDTQYF. The CDR3 DNA reads TGTGCCAGCAGTGGCGGCGAGGCCACAGATACGCAGTATTTT.

The rearrangement joins TRBV7-3 to TRBJ1-2; D possibly corresponds to TRBD1 (5 bases). Germline CDR1 SGHTA, CDR2 FQGTGA. CDR3 length: 13 residues. V was clipped by 6 bases and J by 2 bases, with 10 bases between them. CDR3 DNA: TGTGCCAGCAGGCCAGGGAGGAACTATGGCTACACCTTC. It is translated as CASRPGRNYGYTF.

This rearrangement joins TRBV30 to TRBJ1-1; 10 bases are a match to TRBD1. The germline V gene encodes CDR1 GTSNPN and CDR2 SVGIG (reference sequence). This CDR3 has 15 amino acids. Germline trimming cut 0 bases from V and 5 bases from J; bases unmatched to any gene: 6. The CDR3 DNA reads TGTGCCTGGAGTGTCGGGGGACAGGGGAAGACTGAAGCTTTCTTT. Translation gives CAWSVGGQGKTEAFF.

The J gene is TRBJ2-7, the V gene TRBV7-8; D gene unclear. Germline V lookup: CDR1 SGHVS, CDR2 FQNEAQ. V dropped 2 bases and J dropped 1 base, with 9 bases sitting between them. The CDR3 is 14 residues long. CDR3 bases: TGTGCCAGCAGCTTACTAGTCCCTTCCTACGAGCAGTACTTC. Protein product: CASSLLVPSYEQYF.